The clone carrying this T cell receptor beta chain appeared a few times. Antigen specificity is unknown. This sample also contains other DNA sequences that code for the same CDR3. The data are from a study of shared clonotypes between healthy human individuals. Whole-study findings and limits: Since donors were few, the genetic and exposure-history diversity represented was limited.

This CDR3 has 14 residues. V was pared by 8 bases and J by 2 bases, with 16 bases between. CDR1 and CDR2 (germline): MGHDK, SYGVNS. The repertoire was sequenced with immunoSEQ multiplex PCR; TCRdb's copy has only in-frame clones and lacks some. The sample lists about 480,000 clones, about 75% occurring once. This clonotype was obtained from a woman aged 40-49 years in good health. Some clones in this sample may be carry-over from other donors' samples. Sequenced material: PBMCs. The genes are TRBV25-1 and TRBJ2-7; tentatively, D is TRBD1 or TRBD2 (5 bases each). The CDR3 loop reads CASGGDRDAYEQYF. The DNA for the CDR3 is TGTGCCAGCGGAGGAGACCGGGACGCCTACGAGCAGTACTTC.